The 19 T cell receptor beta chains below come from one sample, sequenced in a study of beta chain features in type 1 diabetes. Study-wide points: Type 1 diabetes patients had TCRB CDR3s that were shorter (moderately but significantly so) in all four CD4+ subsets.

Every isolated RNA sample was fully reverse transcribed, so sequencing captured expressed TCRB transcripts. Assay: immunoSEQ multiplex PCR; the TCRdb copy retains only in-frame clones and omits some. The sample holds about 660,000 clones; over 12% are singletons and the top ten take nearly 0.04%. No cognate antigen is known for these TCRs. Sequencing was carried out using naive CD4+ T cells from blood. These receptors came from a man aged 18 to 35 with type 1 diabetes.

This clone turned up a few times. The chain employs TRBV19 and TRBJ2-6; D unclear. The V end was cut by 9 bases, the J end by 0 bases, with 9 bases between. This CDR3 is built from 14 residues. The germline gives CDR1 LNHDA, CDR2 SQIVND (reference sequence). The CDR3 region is CASQIYSGANVLTF. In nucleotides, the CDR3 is TGTGCCAGCCAAATTTACTCTGGGGCCAACGTCCTGACTTTC.

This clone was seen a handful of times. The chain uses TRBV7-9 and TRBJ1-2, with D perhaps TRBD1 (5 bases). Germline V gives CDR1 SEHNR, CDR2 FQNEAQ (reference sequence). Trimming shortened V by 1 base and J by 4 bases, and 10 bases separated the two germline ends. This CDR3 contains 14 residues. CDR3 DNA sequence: TGTGCCAGCAGCTTAGTCCCAGGGTCCTATGGCTACACCTTC. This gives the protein CASSLVPGSYGYTF.

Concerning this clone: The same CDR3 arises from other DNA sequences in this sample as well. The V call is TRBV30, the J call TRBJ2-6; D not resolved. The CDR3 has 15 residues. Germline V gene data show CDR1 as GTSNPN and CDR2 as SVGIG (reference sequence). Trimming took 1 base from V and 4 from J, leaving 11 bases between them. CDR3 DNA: TGTGCCTGGAGTGCGGGTGGGTCCGGGGCCAACGTCCTGACTTTC. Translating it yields CAWSAGGSGANVLTF.

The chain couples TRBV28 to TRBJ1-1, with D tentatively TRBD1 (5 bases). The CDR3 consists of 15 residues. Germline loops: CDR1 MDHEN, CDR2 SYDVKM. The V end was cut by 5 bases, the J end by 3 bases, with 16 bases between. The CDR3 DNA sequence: TGTGCCAGCAGTAACGGGGCAGTTTTGGACACTGAAGCTTTCTTT. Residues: CASSNGAVLDTEAFF.

The DNA of the CDR3 is TGCAGCGTTAAGGTCAGGGAGGGTCAGCCCCAGCATTTT. Residues: CSVKVREGQPQHF. The J gene is TRBJ1-5, the V gene TRBV29-1; maybe TRBD1 (5 bases). The CDR3 is 13 amino acids. The V end was cut by 5 bases, the J end by 6 bases, with 14 bases between. The germline CDR1 and CDR2 sequences are SQVTM and ANQGSEA.

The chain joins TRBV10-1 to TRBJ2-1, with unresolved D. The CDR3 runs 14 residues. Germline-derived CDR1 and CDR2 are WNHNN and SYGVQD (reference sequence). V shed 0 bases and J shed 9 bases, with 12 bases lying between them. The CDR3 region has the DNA TGCGCCAGCAGTGAGTCGTTATCCCAAACTGAGCAGTTCTTC. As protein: CASSESLSQTEQFF.

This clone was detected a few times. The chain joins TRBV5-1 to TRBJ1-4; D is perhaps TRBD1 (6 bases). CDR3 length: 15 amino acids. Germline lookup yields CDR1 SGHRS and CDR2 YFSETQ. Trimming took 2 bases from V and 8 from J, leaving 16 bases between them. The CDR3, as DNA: TGCGCCAGCAGCTTCTTAACAGGGAATCAGGAAAAACTGTTTTTT. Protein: CASSFLTGNQEKLFF.

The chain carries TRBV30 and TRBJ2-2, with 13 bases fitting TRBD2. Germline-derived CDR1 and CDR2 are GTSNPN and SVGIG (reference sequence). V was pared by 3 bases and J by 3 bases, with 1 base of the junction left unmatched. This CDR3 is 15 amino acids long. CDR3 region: CAWRGLAGDTGELFF. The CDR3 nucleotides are TGTGCCTGGAGAGGACTAGCGGGAGACACCGGGGAGCTGTTTTTT.

Here the CDR3 reads CASSRGGAPEQFF. CDR3 nucleotide sequence: TGTGCCAGCAGTCGCGGGGGGGCCCCTGAGCAGTTCTTC. V and J are TRBV6-5 and TRBJ2-1; TRBD2 agrees at 9 bases. Germline CDR1 and CDR2: MNHEY and SVGAGI. This CDR3 is 13 amino acids long. V shed 5 bases and J 9 bases; nucleotides not matched to a gene: 5.

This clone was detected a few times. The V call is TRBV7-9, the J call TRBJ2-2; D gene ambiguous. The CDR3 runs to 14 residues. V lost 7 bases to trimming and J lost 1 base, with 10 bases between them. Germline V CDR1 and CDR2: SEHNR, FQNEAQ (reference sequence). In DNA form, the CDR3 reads TGTGCCAGCAACAGTTTTTTGAACACCGGGGAGCTGTTTTTT. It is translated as CASNSFLNTGELFF.

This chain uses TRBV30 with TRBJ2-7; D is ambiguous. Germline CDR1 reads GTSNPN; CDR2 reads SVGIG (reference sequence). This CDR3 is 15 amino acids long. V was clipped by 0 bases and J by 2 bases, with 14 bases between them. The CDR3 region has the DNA TGTGCCTGGAGTGTGGGGAACAGCGATCCCTACGAGCAGTACTTC. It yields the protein CAWSVGNSDPYEQYF. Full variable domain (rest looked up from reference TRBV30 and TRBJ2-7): SQTIHQWPATLVQPVGSPLSLECTVEGTSNPNLYWYRQAAGRGLQLLFYSVGIGQISSEVPQNLSASRPQDRQFILSSKKLLLSDSGFYLCAWSVGNSDPYEQYFGPGTRLTVT.

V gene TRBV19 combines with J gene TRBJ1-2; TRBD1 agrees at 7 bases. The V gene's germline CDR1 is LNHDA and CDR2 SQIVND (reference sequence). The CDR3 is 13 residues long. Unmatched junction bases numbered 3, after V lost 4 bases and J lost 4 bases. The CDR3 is CASSRGQVYGYTF. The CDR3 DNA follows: TGTGCCAGTAGTAGAGGACAGGTCTATGGCTACACCTTC.

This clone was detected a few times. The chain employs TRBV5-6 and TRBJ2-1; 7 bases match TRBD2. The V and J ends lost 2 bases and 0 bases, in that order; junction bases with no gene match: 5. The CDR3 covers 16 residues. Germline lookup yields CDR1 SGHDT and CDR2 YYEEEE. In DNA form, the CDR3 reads TGTGCCAGCAGCTTCCTAGCGGAGAGCTCCTACAATGAGCAGTTCTTC. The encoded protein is CASSFLAESSYNEQFF.

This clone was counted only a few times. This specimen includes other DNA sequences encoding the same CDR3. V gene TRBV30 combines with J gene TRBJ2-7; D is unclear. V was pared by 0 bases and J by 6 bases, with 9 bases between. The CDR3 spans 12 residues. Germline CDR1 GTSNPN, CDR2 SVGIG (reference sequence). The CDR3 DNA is TGTGCCTGGAGTGTAACCGGATTCGAGCAGTACTTC. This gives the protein CAWSVTGFEQYF.

The CDR3 here is CSVGTGVSNQPQHF. CDR3 DNA sequence: TGCAGCGTAGGGACAGGGGTTAGCAATCAGCCCCAGCATTTT. The V call is TRBV29-1, the J call TRBJ1-5; the match to TRBD1 covers 10 bases. This CDR3 contains 14 residues. V gave up 6 bases and J gave up 0 bases; unmatched junction bases: 2. Germline V lookup: CDR1 SQVTM, CDR2 ANQGSEA.

CDR3 bases: TGTGCCAGCAGCAGCCGGCGCCCCCCTCGGAATGAGCAGTTCTTC. Translated, it gives CASSSRRPPRNEQFF. This rearrangement joins TRBV14 to TRBJ2-1; D is uncertain. V gave up 5 bases and J gave up 7 bases, with 18 bases separating them. The germline CDR1 and CDR2 sequences are SGHDN and FVKESK. The CDR3 contains 15 residues.

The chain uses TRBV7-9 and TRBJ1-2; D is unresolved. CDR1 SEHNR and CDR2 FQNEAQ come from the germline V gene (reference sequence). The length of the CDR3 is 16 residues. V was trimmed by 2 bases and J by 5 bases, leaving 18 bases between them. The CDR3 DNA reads TGTGCCAGCAGCTTAAATTCGGGCAGTGGTGGGTATGGCTACACCTTC. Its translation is CASSLNSGSGGYGYTF. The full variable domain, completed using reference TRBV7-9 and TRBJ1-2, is DTGVSQNPRHKITKRGQNVTFRCDPISEHNRLYWYRQTLGQGPEFLTYFQNEAQLEKSRLLSDRFSAERPKGSFSTLEIQRTEQGDSAMYLCASSLNSGSGGYGYTFGSGTRLTVV.

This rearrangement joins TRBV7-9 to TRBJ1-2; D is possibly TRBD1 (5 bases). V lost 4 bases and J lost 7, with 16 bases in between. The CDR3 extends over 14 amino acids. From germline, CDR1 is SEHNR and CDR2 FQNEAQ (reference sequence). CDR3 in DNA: TGTGCCAGCAGCTGGGGGGTTGCTGGTGGTGGCTACACCTTC. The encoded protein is CASSWGVAGGGYTF.

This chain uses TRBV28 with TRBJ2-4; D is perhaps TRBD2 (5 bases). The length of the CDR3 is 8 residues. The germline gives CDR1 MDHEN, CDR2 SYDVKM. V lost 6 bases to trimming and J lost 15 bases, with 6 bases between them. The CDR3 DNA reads TGTGCCAGCAGCCGGGGGTACTTC. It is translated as CASSRGYF.